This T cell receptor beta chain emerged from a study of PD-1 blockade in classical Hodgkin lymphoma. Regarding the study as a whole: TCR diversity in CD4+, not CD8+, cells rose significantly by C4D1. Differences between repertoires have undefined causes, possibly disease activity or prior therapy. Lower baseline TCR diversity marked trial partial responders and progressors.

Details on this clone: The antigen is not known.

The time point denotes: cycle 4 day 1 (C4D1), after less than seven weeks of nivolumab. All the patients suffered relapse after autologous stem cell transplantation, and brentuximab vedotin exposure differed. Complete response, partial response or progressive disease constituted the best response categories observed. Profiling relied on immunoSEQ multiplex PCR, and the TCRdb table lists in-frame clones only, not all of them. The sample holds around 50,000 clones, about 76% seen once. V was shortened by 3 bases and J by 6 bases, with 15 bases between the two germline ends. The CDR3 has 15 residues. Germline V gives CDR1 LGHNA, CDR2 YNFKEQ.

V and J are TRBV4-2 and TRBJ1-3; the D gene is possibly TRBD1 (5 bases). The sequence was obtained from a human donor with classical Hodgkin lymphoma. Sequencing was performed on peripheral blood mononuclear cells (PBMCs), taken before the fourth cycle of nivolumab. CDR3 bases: TGTGCCAGCAGCCAGCTAGAGGGGTATCTAAACACCATATATTTT. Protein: CASSQLEGYLNTIYF.